This T cell receptor beta chain derives from a study of control samples from healthy donors and cancer patients. About this clone: The same CDR3 is also encoded by other DNA sequences in this sample.

The table came from immunoSEQ multiplex PCR; TCRdb's copy has only in-frame clones and leaves some out. The data hold about 89,000 clones, with approximately 87% observed a single time. V shed 5 bases and J 7 bases; nucleotides not matched to a gene: 7. The CDR3 spans 14 residues. Germline loops: CDR1 MRHNA, CDR2 SNTAGT. This TCR came from a woman in her forties in good health. Sequencing input: blood. The chain is built from TRBV6-4 and TRBJ1-1, with TRBD1 matching over 10 bases. Here the CDR3 DNA reads TGTGCCAGCAGTCCCCGGACAGGGGGTCTTGAAGCTTTCTTT. This gives the protein CASSPRTGGLEAFF.